This passage covers 5 T cell receptor beta chains from one sample sequenced in a study of CXCR3-negative and CXCR3-positive naive CD8 T cells. UMI-labeled TRB cDNA libraries were prepared by 5' RACE. TCRdb re-called the 5' RACE reads; one entry per CDR3 protein, DNA not given. The table lists about 92,000 distinct CDR3 sequences, with 1.7% in the top ten. The specimen sequenced was naive CXCR3- CD8+ T cells from blood. The subset was: CD45RO-CCR7+CD27+CD95- naive CD8+ T cells lacking CXCR3 (TNR3-). Source of these receptors: a human donor in good health. Some clones in this sample may be carry-over from other donors' samples.

V is TRBV29-1 and J is TRBJ1-1; TCRdb's D gene call, TRBD1, goes unchecked for lack of DNA. This CDR3 is built from 12 residues. Germline V gene data show CDR1 as SQVTM and CDR2 as ANQGSEA. Here the CDR3 reads CSVEDRGTEAFF.

The J gene is TRBJ1-1, the V gene TRBV7-6; no DNA is available, so the TRBD1 call from TCRdb remains unchecked. This CDR3 has 15 residues. Germline lookup yields CDR1 SGHVS and CDR2 FNYEAQ. The CDR3: CASSLLTGGRAEAFF.

The chain recombines TRBV29-1 with TRBJ2-7; TCRdb returns TRBD1, unconfirmable since there is no DNA. From germline, CDR1 is SQVTM and CDR2 ANQGSEA. The CDR3 loop spans 13 amino acids. The CDR3 is CSVTGTGSVEQYF.

This chain links TRBV2 with TRBJ1-2. The CDR3 is made up of 13 amino acids. The germline V gene has CDR1 SNHLY and CDR2 FYNNEI. The CDR3 sequence: CASSEPEIYGYTF. The full variable domain, completed using reference TRBV2 and TRBJ1-2, is EPEVTQTPSHQVTQMGQEVILRCVPISNHLYFYWYRQILGQKVEFLVSFYNNEISEKSEIFDDQFSVERPDGSNFTLKIRSTKLEDSAMYFCASSEPEIYGYTFGSGTRLTVV.

V usage is TRBV10-2 and J usage is TRBJ2-7; as DNA is missing, the TRBD2 call by TCRdb cannot be tested. CDR1 and CDR2 from the germline V gene are WSHSY and SAAADI. The CDR3 spans 16 residues. Here the CDR3 reads CASSAGLAGDYYEQYF.